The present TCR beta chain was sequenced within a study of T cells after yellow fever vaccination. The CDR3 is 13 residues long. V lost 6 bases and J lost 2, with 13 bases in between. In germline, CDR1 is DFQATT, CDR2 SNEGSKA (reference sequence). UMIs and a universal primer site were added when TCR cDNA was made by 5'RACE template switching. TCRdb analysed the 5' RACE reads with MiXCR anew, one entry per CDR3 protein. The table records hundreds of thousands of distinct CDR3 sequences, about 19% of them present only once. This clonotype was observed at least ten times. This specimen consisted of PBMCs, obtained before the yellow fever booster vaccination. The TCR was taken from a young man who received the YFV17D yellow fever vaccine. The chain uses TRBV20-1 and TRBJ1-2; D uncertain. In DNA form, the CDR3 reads TGCAGTGCCATGGGAGGTGGGAACTATGGCTACACCTTC. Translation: CSAMGGGNYGYTF.